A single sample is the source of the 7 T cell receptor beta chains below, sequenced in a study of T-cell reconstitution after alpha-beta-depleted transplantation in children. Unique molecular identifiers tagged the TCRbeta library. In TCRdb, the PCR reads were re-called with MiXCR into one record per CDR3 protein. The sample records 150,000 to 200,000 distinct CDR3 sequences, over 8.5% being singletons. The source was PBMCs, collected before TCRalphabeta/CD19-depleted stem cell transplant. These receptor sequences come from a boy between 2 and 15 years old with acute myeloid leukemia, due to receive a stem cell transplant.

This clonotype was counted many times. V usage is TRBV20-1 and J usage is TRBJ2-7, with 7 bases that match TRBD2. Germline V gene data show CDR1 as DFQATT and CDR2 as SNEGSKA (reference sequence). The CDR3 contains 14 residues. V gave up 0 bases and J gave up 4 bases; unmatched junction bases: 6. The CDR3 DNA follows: TGCAGTGCTAGAGATCTGGCTAGCGGTTACGAGCAGTACTTC. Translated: CSARDLASGYEQYF.

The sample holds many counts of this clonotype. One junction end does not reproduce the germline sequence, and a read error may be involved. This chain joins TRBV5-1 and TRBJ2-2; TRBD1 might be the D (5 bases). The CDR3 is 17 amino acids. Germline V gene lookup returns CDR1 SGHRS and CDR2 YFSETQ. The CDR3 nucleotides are TGCGCCAGCAGCCCCAGTCGAGACAGTACGAACACCGGTGAGCTGTTTTTT. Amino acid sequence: CASSPSRDSTNTGELFF. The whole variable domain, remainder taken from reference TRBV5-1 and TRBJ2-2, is KAGVTQTPRYLIKTRGQQVTLSCSPISGHRSVSWYQQTPGQGLQFLFEYFSETQRNKGNFPGRFSGRQFSNSRSEMNVSTLELGDSALYLCASSPSRDSTNTGELFFGEGSRLTVL.

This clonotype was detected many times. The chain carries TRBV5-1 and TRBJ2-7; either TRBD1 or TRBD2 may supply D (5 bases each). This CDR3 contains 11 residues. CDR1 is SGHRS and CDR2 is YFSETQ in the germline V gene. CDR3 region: CASSLGGVDSV. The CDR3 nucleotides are TGCGCCAGCAGCTTGGGAGGGGTTGATTCCGTC.

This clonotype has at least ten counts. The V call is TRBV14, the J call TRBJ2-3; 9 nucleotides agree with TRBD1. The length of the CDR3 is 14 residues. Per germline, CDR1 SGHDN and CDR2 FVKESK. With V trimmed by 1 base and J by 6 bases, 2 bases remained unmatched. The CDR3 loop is CASSQGTGEDTQYF. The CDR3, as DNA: TGTGCCAGCAGCCAAGGGACAGGGGAGGATACGCAGTATTTT.

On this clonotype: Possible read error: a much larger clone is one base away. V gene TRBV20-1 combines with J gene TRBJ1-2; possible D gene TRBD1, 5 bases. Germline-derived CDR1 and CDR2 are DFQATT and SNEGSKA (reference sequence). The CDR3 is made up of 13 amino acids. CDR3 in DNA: TGCAGTGGTGGGGGAGATATCAACTATGGCGACACCTTC. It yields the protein CSGGGDINYGDTF.

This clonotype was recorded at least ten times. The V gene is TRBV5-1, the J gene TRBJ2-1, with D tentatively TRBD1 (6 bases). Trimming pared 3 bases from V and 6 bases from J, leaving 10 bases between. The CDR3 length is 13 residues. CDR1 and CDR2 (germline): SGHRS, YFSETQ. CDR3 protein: CASSSGQINEQFF. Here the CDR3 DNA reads TGCGCCAGCAGCTCGGGACAAATCAATGAGCAGTTCTTC. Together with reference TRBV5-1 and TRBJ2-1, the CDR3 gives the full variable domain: KAGVTQTPRYLIKTRGQQVTLSCSPISGHRSVSWYQQTPGQGLQFLFEYFSETQRNKGNFPGRFSGRQFSNSRSEMNVSTLELGDSALYLCASSSGQINEQFFGPGTRLTVL.

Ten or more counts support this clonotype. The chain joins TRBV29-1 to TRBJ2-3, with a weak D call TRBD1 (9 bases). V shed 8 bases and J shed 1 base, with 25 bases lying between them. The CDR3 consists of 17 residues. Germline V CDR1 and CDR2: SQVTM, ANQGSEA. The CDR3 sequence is CSSRTGEVTSGTDTQYF. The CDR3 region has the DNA TGCAGCTCTAGGACAGGGGAGGTGACTAGCGGCACAGATACGCAGTATTTT.